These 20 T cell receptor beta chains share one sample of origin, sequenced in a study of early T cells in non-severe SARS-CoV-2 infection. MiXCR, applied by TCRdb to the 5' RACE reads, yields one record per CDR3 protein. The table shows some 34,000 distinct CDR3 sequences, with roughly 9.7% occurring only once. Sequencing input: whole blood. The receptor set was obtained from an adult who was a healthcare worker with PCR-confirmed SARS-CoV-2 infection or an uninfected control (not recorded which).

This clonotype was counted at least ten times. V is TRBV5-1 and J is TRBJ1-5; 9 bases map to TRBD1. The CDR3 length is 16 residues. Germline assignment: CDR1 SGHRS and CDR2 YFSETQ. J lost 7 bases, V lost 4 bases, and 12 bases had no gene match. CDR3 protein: CASSPSGTGNGQPQHF. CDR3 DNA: TGCGCCAGCAGCCCATCCGGGACAGGGAACGGGCAGCCCCAGCATTTT. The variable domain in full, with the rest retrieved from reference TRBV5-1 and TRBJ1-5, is KAGVTQTPRYLIKTRGQQVTLSCSPISGHRSVSWYQQTPGQGLQFLFEYFSETQRNKGNFPGRFSGRQFSNSRSEMNVSTLELGDSALYLCASSPSGTGNGQPQHFGDGTRLSIL.

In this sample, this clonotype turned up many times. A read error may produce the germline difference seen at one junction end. The DNA of the CDR3 is TGTGCCAGCACCACAGAAGAACGATTCCAACAGACTTTT. Translated, it gives CASTTEERFQQTF. The chain uses TRBV18 and TRBJ1-5; D not resolved. The CDR3 has 13 amino acids. Per germline, CDR1 KGHSH and CDR2 LQKENI.

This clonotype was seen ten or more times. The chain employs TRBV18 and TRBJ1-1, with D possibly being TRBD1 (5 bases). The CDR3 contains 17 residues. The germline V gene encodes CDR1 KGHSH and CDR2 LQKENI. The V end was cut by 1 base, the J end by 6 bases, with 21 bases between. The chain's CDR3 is CASSPLSAGSQGPEAFF. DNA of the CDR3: TGTGCCAGCTCACCACTCTCCGCCGGGAGTCAGGGACCTGAAGCTTTCTTT.

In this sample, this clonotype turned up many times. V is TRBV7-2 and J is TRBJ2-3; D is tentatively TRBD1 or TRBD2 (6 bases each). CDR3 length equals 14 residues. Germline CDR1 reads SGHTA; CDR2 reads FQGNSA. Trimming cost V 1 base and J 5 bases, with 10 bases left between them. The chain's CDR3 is CASSLVQGGDTQYF. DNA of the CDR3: TGTGCCAGCAGCTTAGTACAGGGAGGAGATACGCAGTATTTT. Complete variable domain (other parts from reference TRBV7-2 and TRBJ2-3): GAGVSQSPSNKVTEKGKDVELRCDPISGHTALYWYRQSLGQGLEFLIYFQGNSAPDKSGLPSDRFSAERTGGSVSTLTIQRTQQEDSAVYLCASSLVQGGDTQYFGPGTRLTVL.

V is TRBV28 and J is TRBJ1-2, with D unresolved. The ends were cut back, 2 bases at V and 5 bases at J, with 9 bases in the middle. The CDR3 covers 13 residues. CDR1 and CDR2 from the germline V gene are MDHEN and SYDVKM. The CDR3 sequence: CASSLGQHYGYTF. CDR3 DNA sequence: TGTGCCAGCAGTTTAGGCCAGCATTATGGCTACACCTTC.

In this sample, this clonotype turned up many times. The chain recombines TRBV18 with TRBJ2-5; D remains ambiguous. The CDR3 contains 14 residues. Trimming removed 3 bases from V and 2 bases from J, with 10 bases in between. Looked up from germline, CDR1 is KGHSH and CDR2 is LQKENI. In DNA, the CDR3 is TGTGCCAGCTCACCTAACCGAAAACAAGAGACCCAGTACTTC. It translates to CASSPNRKQETQYF.

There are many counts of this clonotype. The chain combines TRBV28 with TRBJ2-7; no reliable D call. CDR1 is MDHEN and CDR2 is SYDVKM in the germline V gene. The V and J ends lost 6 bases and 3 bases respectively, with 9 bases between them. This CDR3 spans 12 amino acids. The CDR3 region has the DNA TGTGCCAGCAGGACCACGGGCTACGAGCAGTACTTC. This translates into CASRTTGYEQYF.

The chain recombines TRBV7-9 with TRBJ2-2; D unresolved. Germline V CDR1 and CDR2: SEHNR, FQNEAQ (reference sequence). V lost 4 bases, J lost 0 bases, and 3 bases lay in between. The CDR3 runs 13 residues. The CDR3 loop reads CASSWANTGELFF. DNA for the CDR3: TGTGCCAGCAGCTGGGCGAACACCGGGGAGCTGTTTTTT.

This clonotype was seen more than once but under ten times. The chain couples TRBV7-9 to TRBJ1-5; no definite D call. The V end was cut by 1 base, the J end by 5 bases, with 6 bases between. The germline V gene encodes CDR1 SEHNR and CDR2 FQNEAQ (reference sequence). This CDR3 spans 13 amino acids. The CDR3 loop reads CASSLEGDQPQHF. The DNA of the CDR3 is TGTGCCAGCAGCTTAGAGGGTGATCAGCCCCAGCATTTT.

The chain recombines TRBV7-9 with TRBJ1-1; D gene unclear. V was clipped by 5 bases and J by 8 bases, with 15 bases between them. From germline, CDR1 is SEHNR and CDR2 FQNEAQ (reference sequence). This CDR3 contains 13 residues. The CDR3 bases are TGTGCCAGCAGCCGATCTTGGGTCCTGGAAGCTTTCTTT. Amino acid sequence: CASSRSWVLEAFF.

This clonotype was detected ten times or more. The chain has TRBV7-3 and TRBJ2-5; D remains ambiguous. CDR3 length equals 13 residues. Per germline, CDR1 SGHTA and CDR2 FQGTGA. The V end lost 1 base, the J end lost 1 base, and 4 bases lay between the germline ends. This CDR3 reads CASSLNSQETQYF. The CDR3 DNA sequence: TGTGCCAGCAGCTTAAACTCCCAAGAGACCCAGTACTTC.

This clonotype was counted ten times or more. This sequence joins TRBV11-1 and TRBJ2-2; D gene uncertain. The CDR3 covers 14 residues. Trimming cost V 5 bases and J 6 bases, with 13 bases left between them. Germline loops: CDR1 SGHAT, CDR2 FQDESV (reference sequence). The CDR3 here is CASSPFLVAGELFF. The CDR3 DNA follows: TGTGCCAGCAGCCCGTTTTTGGTGGCCGGGGAGCTGTTTTTT.

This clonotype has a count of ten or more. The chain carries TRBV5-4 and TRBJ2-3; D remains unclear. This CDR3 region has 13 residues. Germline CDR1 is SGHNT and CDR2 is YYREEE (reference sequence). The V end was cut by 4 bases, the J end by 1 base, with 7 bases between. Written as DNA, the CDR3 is TGTGCCAGCAGCATAAGGGGCACAGATACGCAGTATTTT. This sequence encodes CASSIRGTDTQYF.

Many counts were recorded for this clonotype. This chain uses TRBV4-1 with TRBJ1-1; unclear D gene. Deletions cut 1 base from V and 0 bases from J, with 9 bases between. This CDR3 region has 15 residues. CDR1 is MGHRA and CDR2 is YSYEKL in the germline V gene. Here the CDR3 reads CASSQVTALNTEAFF. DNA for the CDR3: TGCGCCAGCAGCCAAGTCACAGCTTTGAACACTGAAGCTTTCTTT.

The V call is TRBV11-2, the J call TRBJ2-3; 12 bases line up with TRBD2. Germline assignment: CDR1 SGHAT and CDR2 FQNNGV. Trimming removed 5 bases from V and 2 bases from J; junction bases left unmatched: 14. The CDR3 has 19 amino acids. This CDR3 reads CASSPRLAGVLVHTDTQYF. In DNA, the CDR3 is TGTGCCAGCAGCCCAAGACTAGCGGGAGTACTAGTTCACACAGATACGCAGTATTTT.

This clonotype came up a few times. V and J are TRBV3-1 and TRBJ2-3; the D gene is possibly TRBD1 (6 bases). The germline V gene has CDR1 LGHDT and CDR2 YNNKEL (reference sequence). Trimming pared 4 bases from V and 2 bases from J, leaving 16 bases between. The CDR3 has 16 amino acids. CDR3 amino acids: CASSPGQGPYTDTQYF. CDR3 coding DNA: TGTGCCAGCAGCCCTGGGCAGGGGCCCTACACAGATACGCAGTATTTT.

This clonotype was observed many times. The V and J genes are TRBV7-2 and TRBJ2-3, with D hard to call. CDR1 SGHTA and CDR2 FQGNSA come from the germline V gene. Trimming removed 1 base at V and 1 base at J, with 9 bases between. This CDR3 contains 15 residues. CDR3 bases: TGTGCCAGCAGCTTAGATAAGATCCGCACAGATACGCAGTATTTT. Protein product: CASSLDKIRTDTQYF.

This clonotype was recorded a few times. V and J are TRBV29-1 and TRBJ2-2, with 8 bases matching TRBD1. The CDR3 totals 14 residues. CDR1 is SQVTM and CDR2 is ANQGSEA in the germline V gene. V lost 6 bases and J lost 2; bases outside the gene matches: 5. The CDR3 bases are TGCAGCGTGACGGACAGGGTCAACACCGGGGAGCTGTTTTTT. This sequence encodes CSVTDRVNTGELFF.

DNA for the CDR3: TGTGCCAGCAGCTTGAGTCCCGACCTCAATCAGCCCCAGCATTTT. It codes for CASSLSPDLNQPQHF. The chain carries TRBV5-5 and TRBJ1-5; D not resolved. The CDR3 is 15 amino acids. V shed 1 base and J shed 3 bases, with 11 bases lying between them. CDR1 and CDR2 (germline): SGHKS, YYEKEE (reference sequence).

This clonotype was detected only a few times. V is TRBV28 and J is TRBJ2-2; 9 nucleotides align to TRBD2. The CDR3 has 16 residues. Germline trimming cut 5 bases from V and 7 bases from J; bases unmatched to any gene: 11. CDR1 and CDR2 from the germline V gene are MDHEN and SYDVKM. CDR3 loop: CASSTGTSFIIGELFF. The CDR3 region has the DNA TGTGCCAGCAGTACCGGGACTAGCTTTATTATCGGGGAGCTGTTTTTT.